This T cell receptor beta chain originates from a study of long-term antiretroviral therapy in people with HIV. The wider study: The study's earliest collections predate the 2015 immediate-ART recommendation by about a decade.

General study findings and limits: The study found that diversity rose after ART but stayed below transplant donor controls. Spans of CDR3 length were tighter for HIV repertoires than for controls.

Runs used v3.0 of the immunoSEQ assay and were done at survey level. TCRdb's table, derived via immunoSEQ multiplex PCR, lists solely in-frame clones and lacks some. This table has about 28,000 clones, about 82% appearing once. The V gene's germline CDR1 is MNHEY and CDR2 SMNVEV (reference sequence). V dropped 10 bases and J dropped 3 bases, with 20 bases sitting between them. The length of the CDR3 is 15 residues. Concerning this clone itself: Its cognate antigen is unknown.

The TCR was taken from a woman aged 25 to 39 with HIV. The sequenced sample was unsorted PBMCs, obtained 0.8 years after starting antiretroviral therapy. The chain joins TRBV27 to TRBJ2-3; possible D gene TRBD1, 6 bases. CDR3 sequence (DNA): TGTGCCACCCAAGGGGGAGCTAGTGAAACAGATACGCAGTATTTT. Its protein product is CATQGGASETDTQYF.